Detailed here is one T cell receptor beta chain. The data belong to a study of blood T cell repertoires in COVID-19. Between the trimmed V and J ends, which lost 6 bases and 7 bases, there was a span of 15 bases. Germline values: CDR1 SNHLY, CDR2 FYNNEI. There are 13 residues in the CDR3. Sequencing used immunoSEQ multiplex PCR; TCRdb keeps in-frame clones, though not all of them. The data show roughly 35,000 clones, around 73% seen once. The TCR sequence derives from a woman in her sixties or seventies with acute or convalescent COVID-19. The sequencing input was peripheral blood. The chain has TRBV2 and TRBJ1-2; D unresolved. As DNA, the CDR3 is TGTGCCAGCAGAATGACGAGGGATGCTGGCTACACCTTC. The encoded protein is CASRMTRDAGYTF.